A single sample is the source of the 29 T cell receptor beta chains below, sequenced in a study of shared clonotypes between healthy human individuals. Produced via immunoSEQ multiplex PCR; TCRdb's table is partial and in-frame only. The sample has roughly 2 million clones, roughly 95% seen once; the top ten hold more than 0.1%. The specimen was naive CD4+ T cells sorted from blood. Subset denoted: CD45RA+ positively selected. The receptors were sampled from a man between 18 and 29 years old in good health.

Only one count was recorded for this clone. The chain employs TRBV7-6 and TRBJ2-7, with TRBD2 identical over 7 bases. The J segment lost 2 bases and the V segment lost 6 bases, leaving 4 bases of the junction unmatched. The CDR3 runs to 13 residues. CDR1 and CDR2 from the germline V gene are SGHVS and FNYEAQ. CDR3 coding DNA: TGTGCCAGCAGGTCTAGCGGCGCCTACGAGCAGTACTTC. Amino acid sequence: CASRSSGAYEQYF.

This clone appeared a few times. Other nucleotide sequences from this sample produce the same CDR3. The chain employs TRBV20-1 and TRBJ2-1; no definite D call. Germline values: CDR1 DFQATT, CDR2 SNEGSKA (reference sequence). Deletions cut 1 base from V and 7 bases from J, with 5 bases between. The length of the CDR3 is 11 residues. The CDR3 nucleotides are TGCAGTGCTAGAGTGGGGAATGAGCAGTTCTTC. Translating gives CSARVGNEQFF.

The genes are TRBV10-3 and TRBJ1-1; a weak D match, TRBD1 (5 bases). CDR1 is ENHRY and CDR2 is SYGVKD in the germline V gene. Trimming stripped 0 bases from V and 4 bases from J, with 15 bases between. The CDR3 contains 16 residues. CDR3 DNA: TGTGCCATCAGTGAGTCGGGAAGGGACGGGGGCACTGAAGCTTTCTTT. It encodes CAISESGRDGGTEAFF.

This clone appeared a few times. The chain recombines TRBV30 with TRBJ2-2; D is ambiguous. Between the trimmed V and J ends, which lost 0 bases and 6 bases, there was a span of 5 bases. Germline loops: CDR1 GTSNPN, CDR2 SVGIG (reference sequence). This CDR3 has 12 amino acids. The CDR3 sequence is CAWSVLAGELFF. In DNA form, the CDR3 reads TGTGCCTGGAGTGTGCTCGCCGGGGAGCTGTTTTTT.

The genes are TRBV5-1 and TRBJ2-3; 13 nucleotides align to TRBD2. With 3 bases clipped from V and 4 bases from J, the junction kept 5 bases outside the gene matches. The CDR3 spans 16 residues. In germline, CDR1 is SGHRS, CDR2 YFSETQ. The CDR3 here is CASSSSGLAGSDTQYF. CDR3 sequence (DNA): TGCGCCAGCAGCTCCTCGGGACTAGCGGGATCAGATACGCAGTATTTT.

The CDR3 here is CSAPTGQEAFF. The CDR3 coding sequence is TGCAGTGCTCCGACGGGCCAAGAAGCTTTCTTT. The chain combines TRBV20-1 with TRBJ1-1, with D unresolved. Germline loops: CDR1 DFQATT, CDR2 SNEGSKA (reference sequence). CDR3 length: 11 residues. Trimming took 5 bases from V and 8 from J, leaving 12 bases between them.

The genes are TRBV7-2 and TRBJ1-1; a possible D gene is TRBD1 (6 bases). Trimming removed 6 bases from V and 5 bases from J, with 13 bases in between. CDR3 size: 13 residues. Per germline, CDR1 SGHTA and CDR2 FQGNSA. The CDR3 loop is CASRQGTGTEAFF. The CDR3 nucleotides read TGTGCCAGCAGACAGGGTACGGGGACTGAAGCTTTCTTT.

In DNA, the CDR3 is TGTGCCAGCAGCTTGGTTTATCAAGAGACCCAGTACTTC. The encoded protein is CASSLVYQETQYF. The rearrangement links TRBV5-6 to TRBJ2-5; D is uncertain. The CDR3 is 13 residues long. Trimming stripped 0 bases from V and 2 bases from J, with 5 bases between. Germline lookup yields CDR1 SGHDT and CDR2 YYEEEE. The variable domain in full, with the rest retrieved from reference TRBV5-6 and TRBJ2-5, is DAGVTQSPTHLIKTRGQQVTLRCSPKSGHDTVSWYQQALGQGPQFIFQYYEEEERQRGNFPDRFSGHQFPNYSSELNVNALLLGDSALYLCASSLVYQETQYFGPGTRLLVL.

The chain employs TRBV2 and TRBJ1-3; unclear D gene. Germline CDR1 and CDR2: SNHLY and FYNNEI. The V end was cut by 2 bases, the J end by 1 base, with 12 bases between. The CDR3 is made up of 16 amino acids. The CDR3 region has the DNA TGTGCCAGCAGTGAACCCTGGCCCGAGTCTGGAAACACCATATATTTT. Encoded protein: CASSEPWPESGNTIYF.

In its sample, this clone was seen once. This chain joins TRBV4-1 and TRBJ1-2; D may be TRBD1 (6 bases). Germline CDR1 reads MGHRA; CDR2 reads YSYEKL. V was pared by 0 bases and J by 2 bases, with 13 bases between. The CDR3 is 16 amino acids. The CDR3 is CASSQEIWGGNYGYTF. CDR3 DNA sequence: TGCGCCAGCAGCCAAGAAATATGGGGGGGCAACTATGGCTACACCTTC.

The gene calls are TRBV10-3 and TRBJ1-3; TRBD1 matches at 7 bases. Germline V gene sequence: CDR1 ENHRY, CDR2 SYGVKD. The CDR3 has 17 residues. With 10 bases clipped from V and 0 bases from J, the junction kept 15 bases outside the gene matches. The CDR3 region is CASSHGTVGRSGNTIYF. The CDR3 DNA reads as TGTGCCAGTAGCCACGGGACAGTCGGCCGCTCTGGAAACACCATATATTTT.

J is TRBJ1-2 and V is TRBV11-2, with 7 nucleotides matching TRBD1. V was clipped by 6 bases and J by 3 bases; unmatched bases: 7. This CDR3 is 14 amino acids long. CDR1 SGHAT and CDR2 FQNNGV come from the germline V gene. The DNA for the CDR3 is TGTGCCAGCAGTCCTGACAGGGTCGACTATGGCTACACCTTC. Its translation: CASSPDRVDYGYTF.

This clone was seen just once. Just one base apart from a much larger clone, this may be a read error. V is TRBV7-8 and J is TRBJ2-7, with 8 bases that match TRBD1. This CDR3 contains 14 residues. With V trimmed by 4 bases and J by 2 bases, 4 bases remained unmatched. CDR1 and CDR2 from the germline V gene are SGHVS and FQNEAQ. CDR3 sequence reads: CASSWAGGTYEQYF. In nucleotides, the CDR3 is TGTGCCAGCAGCTGGGCAGGGGGCACCTACGAGCAGTACTTC.

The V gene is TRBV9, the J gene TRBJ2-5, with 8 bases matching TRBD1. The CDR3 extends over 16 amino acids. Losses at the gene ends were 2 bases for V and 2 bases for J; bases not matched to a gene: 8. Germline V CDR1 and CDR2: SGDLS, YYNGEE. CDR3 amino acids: CASSVGKQGGQETQYF. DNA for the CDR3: TGTGCCAGCAGCGTGGGGAAACAGGGGGGTCAAGAGACCCAGTACTTC.

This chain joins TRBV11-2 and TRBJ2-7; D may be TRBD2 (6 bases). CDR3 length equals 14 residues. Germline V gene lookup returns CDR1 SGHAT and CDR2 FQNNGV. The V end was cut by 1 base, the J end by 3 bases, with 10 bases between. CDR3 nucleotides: TGTGCCAGCAGCTTAGGACTAGGAGGCTACGAGCAGTACTTC. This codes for CASSLGLGGYEQYF.

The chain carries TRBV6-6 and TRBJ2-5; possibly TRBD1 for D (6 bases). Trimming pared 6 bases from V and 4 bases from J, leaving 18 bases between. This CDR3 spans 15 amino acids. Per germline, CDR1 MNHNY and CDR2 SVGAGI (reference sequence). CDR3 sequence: CASRSGQIGGETQYF. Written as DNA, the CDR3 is TGTGCCAGCAGGTCCGGACAGATTGGGGGAGAGACCCAGTACTTC.

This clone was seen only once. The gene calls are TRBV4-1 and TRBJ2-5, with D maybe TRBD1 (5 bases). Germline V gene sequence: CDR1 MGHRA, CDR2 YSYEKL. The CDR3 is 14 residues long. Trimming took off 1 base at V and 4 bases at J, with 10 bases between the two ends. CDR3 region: CASSQGGEVETQYF. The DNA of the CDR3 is TGCGCCAGCAGCCAAGGGGGCGAAGTAGAGACCCAGTACTTC.

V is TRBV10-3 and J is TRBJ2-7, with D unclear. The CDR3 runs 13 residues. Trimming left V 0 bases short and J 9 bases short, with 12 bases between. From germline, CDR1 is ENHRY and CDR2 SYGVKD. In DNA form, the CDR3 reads TGTGCCATCAGTGAGTCCGATCCTAGTGGGCAGTACTTC. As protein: CAISESDPSGQYF.

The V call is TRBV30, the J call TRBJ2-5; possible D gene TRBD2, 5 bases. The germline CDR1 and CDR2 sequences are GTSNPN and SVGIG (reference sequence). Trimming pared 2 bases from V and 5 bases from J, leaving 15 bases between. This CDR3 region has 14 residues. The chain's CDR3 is CAWSMGSRVETQYF. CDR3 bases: TGTGCCTGGAGTATGGGGAGCAGAGTCGAGACCCAGTACTTC.

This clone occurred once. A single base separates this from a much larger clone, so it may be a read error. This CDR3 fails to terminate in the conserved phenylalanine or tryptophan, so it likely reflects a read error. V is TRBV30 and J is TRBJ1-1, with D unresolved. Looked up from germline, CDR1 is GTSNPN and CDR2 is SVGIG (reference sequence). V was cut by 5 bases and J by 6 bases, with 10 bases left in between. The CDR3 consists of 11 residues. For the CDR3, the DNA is TGTGCCTGGGGGCCTTGGGCTGAAGCTTTCCTT. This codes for CAWGPWAEAFL.

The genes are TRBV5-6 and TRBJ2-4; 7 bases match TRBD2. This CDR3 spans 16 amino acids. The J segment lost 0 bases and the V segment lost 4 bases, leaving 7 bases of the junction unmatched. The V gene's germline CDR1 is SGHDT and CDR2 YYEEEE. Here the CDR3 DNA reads TGTGCCAGCAGCCTCGGGACTACTATAGCCAAAAACATTCAGTACTTC. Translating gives CASSLGTTIAKNIQYF.

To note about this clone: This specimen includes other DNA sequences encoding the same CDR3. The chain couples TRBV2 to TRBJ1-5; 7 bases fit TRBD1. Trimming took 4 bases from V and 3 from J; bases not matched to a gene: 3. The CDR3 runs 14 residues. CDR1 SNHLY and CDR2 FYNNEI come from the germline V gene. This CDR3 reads CASSGTGNNQPQHF. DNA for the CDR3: TGTGCCAGCAGTGGGACAGGCAACAATCAGCCCCAGCATTTT.

The CDR3: CASSYLQGMETQYF. The CDR3 DNA sequence: TGCGCCAGCAGCTACTTACAGGGGATGGAGACCCAGTACTTC. The chain employs TRBV5-1 and TRBJ2-5; 7 bases fit TRBD1. V was clipped by 3 bases and J by 5 bases; unmatched bases: 7. The CDR3 spans 14 residues. CDR1 and CDR2 from the germline V gene are SGHRS and YFSETQ.

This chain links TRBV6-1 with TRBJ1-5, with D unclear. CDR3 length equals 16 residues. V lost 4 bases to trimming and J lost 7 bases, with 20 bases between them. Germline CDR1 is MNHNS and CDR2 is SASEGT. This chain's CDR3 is CASSVVESPGGQPQHF. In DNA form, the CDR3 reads TGTGCCAGCAGTGTCGTTGAGTCCCCGGGTGGGCAGCCCCAGCATTTT.

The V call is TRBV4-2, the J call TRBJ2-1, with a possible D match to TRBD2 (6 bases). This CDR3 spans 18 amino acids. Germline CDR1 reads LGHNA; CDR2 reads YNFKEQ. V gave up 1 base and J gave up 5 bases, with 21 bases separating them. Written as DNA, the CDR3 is TGTGCCAGCAGCCAAGGAGCGGGCGAGGCCGATGGGAACAATGAGCAGTTCTTC. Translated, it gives CASSQGAGEADGNNEQFF.

CDR3 nucleotides: TGTGCCGGAGCGTTGAGCTCCTATAATTCACCCCTCCACTTT. Its protein product is CAGALSSYNSPLHF. The genes are TRBV6-6 and TRBJ1-6; D is undetermined. The V and J ends lost 11 bases and 0 bases respectively, with 11 bases between them. This CDR3 has 14 residues. Per the germline V gene, CDR1 is MNHNY and CDR2 is SVGAGI (reference sequence).

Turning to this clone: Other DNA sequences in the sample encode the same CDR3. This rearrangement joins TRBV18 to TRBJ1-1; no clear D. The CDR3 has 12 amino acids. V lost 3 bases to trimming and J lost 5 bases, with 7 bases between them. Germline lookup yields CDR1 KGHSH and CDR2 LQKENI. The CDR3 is CASSPKGTEAFF. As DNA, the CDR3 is TGTGCCAGCTCACCGAAAGGGACTGAAGCTTTCTTT.

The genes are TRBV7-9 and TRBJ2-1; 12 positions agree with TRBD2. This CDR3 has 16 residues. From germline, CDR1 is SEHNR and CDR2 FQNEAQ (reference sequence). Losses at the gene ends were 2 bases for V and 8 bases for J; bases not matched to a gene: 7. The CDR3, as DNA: TGTGCCAGCAGCTTATATGGACTAGCGGGAAGGGATGAGCAGTTCTTC. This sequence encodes CASSLYGLAGRDEQFF.

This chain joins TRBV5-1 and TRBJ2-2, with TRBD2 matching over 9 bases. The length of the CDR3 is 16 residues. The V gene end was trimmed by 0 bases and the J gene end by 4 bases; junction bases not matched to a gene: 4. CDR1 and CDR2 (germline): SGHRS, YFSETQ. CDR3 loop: CASSLGALAGTGELFF. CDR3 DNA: TGCGCCAGCAGCTTGGGCGCACTAGCGGGCACCGGGGAGCTGTTTTTT.